The present entry profiles one T cell receptor (beta chain) with its context. What it binds is unknown. The treatment here: around 19 received Ad26.COV2.S at low or high dose, single or two shots; about 5 received placebo; per-sample allocation not given. It was on day 63 after the first vaccine or placebo injection that samples were taken. The data were taken from a study of Ad26.COV2.S vaccination and SARS-CoV-2 variants. The germline gives CDR1 SGHVS, CDR2 FQNEAQ. Between the trimmed V and J ends, which lost 5 bases and 7 bases, there was a span of 11 bases. CDR3 size: 13 residues. Clones were read by immunoSEQ multiplex PCR, and TCRdb kept only the in-frame ones, dropping some. The table records about 440,000 clones, about 83% of them present only once. Study results and limitations: It was vaccine recipients, not placebo recipients, who had the higher spike-specific TCR breadth. Measurement of non-spike TCR breadth gave similar results in vaccine and placebo recipients. Quantification of TCR breadth and depth may have yielded underestimates of total T cell responses.

The chain recombines TRBV7-8 with TRBJ2-2; D may be TRBD2 (5 bases). Sequenced here: peripheral blood, sampled in a trial of Ad26.COV2.S vaccine versus placebo. The origin of this receptor is a person aged 18 to 65 who received the Ad26.COV2.S COVID-19 vaccine or a placebo. The chain's CDR3 is CASSRAGGGELFF. The CDR3 region has the DNA TGTGCCAGCAGCCGGGCGGGTGGCGGGGAGCTGTTTTTT.